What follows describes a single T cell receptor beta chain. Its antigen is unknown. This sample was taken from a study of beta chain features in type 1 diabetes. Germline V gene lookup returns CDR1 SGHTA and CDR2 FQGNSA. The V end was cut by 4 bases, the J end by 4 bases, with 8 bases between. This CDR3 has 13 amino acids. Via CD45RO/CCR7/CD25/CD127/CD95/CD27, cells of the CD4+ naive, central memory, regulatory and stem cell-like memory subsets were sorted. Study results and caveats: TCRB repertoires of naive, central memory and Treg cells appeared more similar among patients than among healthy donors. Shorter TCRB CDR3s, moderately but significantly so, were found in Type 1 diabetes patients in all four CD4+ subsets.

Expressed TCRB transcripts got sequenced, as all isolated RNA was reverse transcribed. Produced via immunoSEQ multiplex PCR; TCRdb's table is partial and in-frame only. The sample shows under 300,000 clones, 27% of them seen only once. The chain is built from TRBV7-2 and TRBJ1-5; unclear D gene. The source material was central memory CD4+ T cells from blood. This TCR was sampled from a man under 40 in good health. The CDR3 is CASSSDRNQPQHF. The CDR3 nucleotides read TGTGCCAGCAGCTCGGACCGGAATCAGCCCCAGCATTTT. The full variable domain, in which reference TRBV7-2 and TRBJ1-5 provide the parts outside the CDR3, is GAGVSQSPSNKVTEKGKDVELRCDPISGHTALYWYRQSLGQGLEFLIYFQGNSAPDKSGLPSDRFSAERTGGSVSTLTIQRTQQEDSAVYLCASSSDRNQPQHFGDGTRLSIL.